This is a list of T cell receptor beta chains from one sample in a study of regulatory T cells in long-lasting Graves disease. TCRdb reprocessed the multiplex PCR reads with MiXCR, giving one entry per CDR3 protein. The sample consists of about 420,000 distinct CDR3 sequences, about a sixth of them appearing once. These data were also reused for a study on T cells in Graves' hyperthyroidism and ophthalmopathy.

The material was peripheral blood mononuclear cells (PBMCs), obtained at new diagnosis, from a patient treated with antithyroid drugs. These receptors were obtained from a woman aged 18-29 years with Graves disease. The CDR3 runs from the conserved cysteine through the conserved F or W. A D gene is named only where the DNA matches it firmly. Size is stated for part of the rows, as once, few or many counts, or as a class when the clone is expanded.

D	size	J	V	DNA	CDR3
NA	NA	TRBJ1-2	TRBV13	TGTGCCAGCAGCTTAAACCTCGACAGCCTAATTAACTATGGCTACACCTTC	CASSLNLDSLINYGYTF
NA	many	TRBJ2-2	TRBV7-3	TGTGCCAGCAGAGAAACAGGGCGTTCAGCCGGGGAGCTGTTTTTT	CASRETGRSAGELFF
NA	few	TRBJ2-1	TRBV6-9	TGTGCCAGCAGTTACACAGGGGAGCAGTTCTTC	CASSYTGEQFF
NA	many	TRBJ2-7	TRBV28	TGTGCCAGCAGCCTTTCTCCAATGATGGGTGAGCAGTACTTC	CASSLSPMMGEQYF
NA	many	TRBJ2-1	TRBV3-1	TGTGCCAGCAGCCAACCCATGAGGTGGACGTCTGGGAATGAGCAGTTCTTC	CASSQPMRWTSGNEQFF
NA	NA	TRBJ2-7	TRBV5-5	TGTGCCAGCAGCTTGGAGGGATCAAGCTCCTACGAGCAGTACTTC	CASSLEGSSSYEQYF
NA	many	TRBJ1-1	TRBV27	TGTGCCAGCAGTTTAGGGGACTCAAACACTGAAGCTTTCTTT	CASSLGDSNTEAFF
NA	many	TRBJ2-4	TRBV30	TGTGCCTGGACCATGGGACCAGTGGCCAAAAACATTCAGTACTTC	CAWTMGPVAKNIQYF
TRBD1	many	TRBJ2-1	TRBV6-5	TGTGCCAGCAGTTACTCGGGACAGGGGACAGAGCAGTTCTTC	CASSYSGQGTEQFF
NA	NA	TRBJ2-1	TRBV9	TGTGCCAGCAGGACCAAGGGGAGCTCCTACAATGAGCAGTTCTTC	CASRTKGSSYNEQFF
NA	NA	TRBJ2-3	TRBV5-1	TGCGCCAGCAGCTTGTACGCTCTCGCGGGCCTAGCAGATACGCAGTATTTT	CASSLYALAGLADTQYF
NA	NA	TRBJ2-2	TRBV6-1	TGTGCCAGCGGAAGCTGGAACACCGGGGAGCTGTTTTTT	CASGSWNTGELFF
NA	many	TRBJ2-1	TRBV12-3/TRBV12-4	TGTGCCAGCAGTTTAACCGTAAATGAGCAGTTCTTC	CASSLTVNEQFF
NA	NA	TRBJ2-3	TRBV7-2	TGTGCCAGCAGCTTGTTGACTAGTAGCACAGATACGCAGTATTTT	CASSLLTSSTDTQYF
TRBD2	NA	TRBJ2-3	TRBV6-2/TRBV6-3	TGTGCCAGCAGATATCTTAGCGGGAATCCGACAGATACGCAGTATTTT	CASRYLSGNPTDTQYF
NA	few	TRBJ1-5	TRBV12-3/TRBV12-4	TGTGCCAGCAGTTTTTGGGGGTTTAGCAATCAGCCCCAGCATTTT	CASSFWGFSNQPQHF
NA	NA	TRBJ2-4	TRBV19	TGTGCCAGTAGAGAACCCGGCGATGAGCAGTACTTC	CASREPGDEQYF
NA	many	TRBJ2-3	TRBV29-1	TGCAGCGTTGAAGAGGGACATGGCACAGATACGCAGTATTTT	CSVEEGHGTDTQYF
NA	few	TRBJ2-1	TRBV7-3	TGTGCCAGCGCCCCCGGGCTGTTGGGATCCCGCAATGAGCAGTTCTTC	CASAPGLLGSRNEQFF
NA	many	TRBJ2-1	TRBV7-2	TGTGCCAGCAGCTTAACCCCCAGGAGGGACAGACCGTACAATGAGCAGTTCTTC	CASSLTPRRDRPYNEQFF
TRBD1	many	TRBJ2-3	TRBV5-1	TGCGCCAGCAGCAGAGGGACAGAAACAGATACGCAGTATTTT	CASSRGTETDTQYF
NA	few	TRBJ2-2	TRBV10-3	TGTGCCATCAGTGAGTCGATTGATGGCGGGGAGCTGTTTTTT	CAISESIDGGELFF
NA	many	TRBJ1-2	TRBV2	TGTGCCAGCAGTGGGCAACTCGGTGGCTACACCTTC	CASSGQLGGYTF
NA	NA	TRBJ2-2	TRBV4-3	TGCGCCAGCAGCCAAGATAGGGGCAAGGAAAAGCTGTTTTTT	CASSQDRGKEKLFF
NA	few	TRBJ2-4	TRBV19	TGTGCCAGTACCCCGGACGGCCTAAATGACATTCAGTACTTC	CASTPDGLNDIQYF
TRBD1	many	TRBJ2-1	TRBV7-3	TGTGCCAGCAGCTCTAACCCGGGACAGGCCTATGAGCAGTTCTTC	CASSSNPGQAYEQFF
TRBD2	NA	TRBJ2-3	TRBV20-1	TGCAGTGCTAAGGGACTAGCGGGAGGGCCTTCCCCAGATACGCAGTATTTT	CSAKGLAGGPSPDTQYF
TRBD2	few	TRBJ2-3	TRBV29-1	TGCAGCGTTGAGACTCTAGCGGGAGAAGATACGCAGTATTTT	CSVETLAGEDTQYF
TRBD1	few	TRBJ2-1	TRBV29-1	TGCAGCGGAAACGGGGACAGGGCGATAGGTGAGCAGTTCTTC	CSGNGDRAIGEQFF
TRBD1	many	TRBJ2-7	TRBV27	TGTGCCAGCAGTTCCCCCTCTGGGGGACAGGGTCGGAGGGAGCAGTACTTC	CASSSPSGGQGRREQYF
TRBD2	once	TRBJ2-1	TRBV10-3	TGTGCCATCAGGGCCGGGACTAGCGGGACAAATGAGCAGTTCTTC	CAIRAGTSGTNEQFF